The 24 T cell receptor beta chains listed next were all sequenced from one sample in a study of beta chain features in type 1 diabetes. Study findings and constraints: TCRB CDR3s from Type 1 diabetes patients were moderately but significantly shorter in all four CD4+ subsets.

These TCRs' antigens remain unknown. Reverse transcription of all isolated RNA meant that expressed TCRB transcripts were sequenced. Sequenced by immunoSEQ multiplex PCR; TCRdb stores in-frame clones only, minus some. Of roughly 350,000 clones listed, 8% to 10% are singletons. Sequenced material: central memory CD4+ T cells from blood. These receptors originate from a man aged 25-45 years with type 1 diabetes.

This clone was detected a few times. The V gene is TRBV18, the J gene TRBJ2-7; D gene ambiguous. The CDR3 runs to 14 residues. V was pared by 2 bases and J by 3 bases, with 11 bases between. Looked up from germline, CDR1 is KGHSH and CDR2 is LQKENI. CDR3 amino acids: CASSPSSDIYEQYF. CDR3 nucleotides: TGTGCCAGCTCACCATCCTCCGATATCTACGAGCAGTACTTC.

The gene calls are TRBV2 and TRBJ2-3, with TRBD2 matching 11 bases. With 6 bases clipped from V and 6 bases from J, the junction kept 14 bases outside the gene matches. The CDR3 loop spans 17 amino acids. Germline CDR1 and CDR2: SNHLY and FYNNEI. Here the CDR3 reads CASRAAGLAAPGDTQYF. DNA for the CDR3: TGTGCCAGCAGAGCGGCGGGACTAGCGGCCCCGGGGGATACGCAGTATTTT.

This chain connects TRBV7-8 to TRBJ2-3; 7 nucleotides line up with TRBD2. Germline V gene data show CDR1 as SGHVS and CDR2 as FQNEAQ. The CDR3 is made up of 17 amino acids. V trimming: 1 base; J trimming: 3 bases; junction bases outside the gene matches: 10. The CDR3 bases are TGTGCCAGCAGCTTAGTTGAAGGCGGGAGAATAACAGATACGCAGTATTTT. Translation: CASSLVEGGRITDTQYF.

This clone has just a few counts. Other DNA sequences in the sample encode the same CDR3. This chain connects TRBV5-6 to TRBJ2-7; 10 bases agree with TRBD1. The CDR3 sequence is 14 residues long. Germline CDR1 and CDR2: SGHDT and YYEEEE. Trimming removed 5 bases from V and 1 base from J; junction bases left unmatched: 3. CDR3 nucleotide sequence: TGTGCCAGCAGTACGGACAGGGGGTCCTACGAGCAGTACTTC. The encoded protein is CASSTDRGSYEQYF.

This clone showed up many times. The V gene is TRBV27, the J gene TRBJ1-3, with D uncertain. The CDR3 loop spans 15 amino acids. Between the trimmed V and J ends, which lost 0 bases and 0 bases, there was a span of 6 bases. From germline, CDR1 is MNHEY and CDR2 SMNVEV (reference sequence). DNA of the CDR3: TGTGCCAGCAGTTTATCGGGCTACTCTGGAAACACCATATATTTT. It translates to CASSLSGYSGNTIYF.

This clone was observed at least ten times. The chain is built from TRBV2 and TRBJ1-3, with no clear D. V dropped 6 bases and J dropped 4 bases, with 10 bases sitting between them. CDR1 and CDR2 from the germline V gene are SNHLY and FYNNEI. The CDR3 loop spans 13 amino acids. The CDR3 spells CASREVVGNTIYF. The DNA for the CDR3 is TGTGCCAGCAGGGAGGTAGTAGGAAACACCATATATTTT.

This clone has at least ten counts. The chain links TRBV25-1 to TRBJ2-1; perhaps TRBD2 as D (6 bases). Germline assignment: CDR1 MGHDK and CDR2 SYGVNS. V shed 5 bases and J shed 7 bases, with 21 bases lying between them. CDR3 length: 16 amino acids. Here the CDR3 reads CASSPRTGEGWNEQFF. Here the CDR3 DNA reads TGTGCCAGCAGTCCCCGCACGGGAGAGGGTTGGAATGAGCAGTTCTTC.

The chain recombines TRBV6-6 with TRBJ1-2; a weak D match, TRBD1 (5 bases). Germline loops: CDR1 MNHNY, CDR2 SVGAGI (reference sequence). V lost 0 bases and J lost 5, with 13 bases in between. CDR3 length: 15 residues. This chain's CDR3 is CASSYSSQGMYGYTF. The CDR3 coding sequence is TGTGCCAGCAGTTACTCGAGTCAGGGAATGTATGGCTACACCTTC.

V gene TRBV5-1 combines with J gene TRBJ2-7, with TRBD2 matching over 11 bases. The CDR3 runs 16 residues. The V and J ends lost 3 bases and 1 base, in that order; junction bases with no gene match: 6. Germline V gene sequence: CDR1 SGHRS, CDR2 YFSETQ. CDR3 loop: CASSYQLAGESYEQYF. The CDR3 DNA sequence: TGCGCCAGCAGCTACCAACTAGCGGGAGAATCCTACGAGCAGTACTTC. Based on the CDR3 plus reference TRBV5-1 and TRBJ2-7, the full variable domain is KAGVTQTPRYLIKTRGQQVTLSCSPISGHRSVSWYQQTPGQGLQFLFEYFSETQRNKGNFPGRFSGRQFSNSRSEMNVSTLELGDSALYLCASSYQLAGESYEQYFGPGTRLTVT.

This clone was counted at least ten times. In the same sample, other DNA sequences code for this CDR3. This chain's CDR3 is CASSLRSSGTYNEQFF. CDR3 nucleotides: TGTGCCAGCAGCTTACGATCTAGCGGAACCTACAATGAGCAGTTCTTC. This rearrangement joins TRBV7-2 to TRBJ2-1, with 7 positions matching TRBD2. The CDR3 runs to 16 residues. The germline CDR1 and CDR2 sequences are SGHTA and FQGNSA. V shed 2 bases and J 2 bases; nucleotides not matched to a gene: 6. Complete variable domain (other parts from reference TRBV7-2 and TRBJ2-1): GAGVSQSPSNKVTEKGKDVELRCDPISGHTALYWYRQSLGQGLEFLIYFQGNSAPDKSGLPSDRFSAERTGGSVSTLTIQRTQQEDSAVYLCASSLRSSGTYNEQFFGPGTRLTVL.

In its sample, this clone was seen a few times. The chain couples TRBV7-6 to TRBJ1-1, with unresolved D. The CDR3 has 11 residues. In germline, CDR1 is SGHVS, CDR2 FNYEAQ. V was trimmed by 2 bases and J by 5 bases, leaving 3 bases between them. As DNA, the CDR3 is TGTGCCAGCAGCTTAATGACTGAAGCTTTCTTT. It encodes CASSLMTEAFF. Full variable domain (outside the CDR3, taken from reference TRBV7-6 and TRBJ1-1): GAGVSQSPRYKVTKRGQDVALRCDPISGHVSLYWYRQALGQGPEFLTYFNYEAQQDKSGLPNDRFSAERPEGSISTLTIQRTEQRDSAMYRCASSLMTEAFFGQGTRLTVV.

This chain joins TRBV7-8 and TRBJ1-1; unclear D gene. From germline, CDR1 is SGHVS and CDR2 FQNEAQ. The CDR3 has 13 amino acids. Trimming shortened V by 9 bases and J by 2 bases, and 13 bases separated the two germline ends. CDR3 loop: CASFFLGNTEAFF. The CDR3, as DNA: TGTGCCAGTTTTTTTTTGGGCAACACTGAAGCTTTCTTT.

The chain combines TRBV27 with TRBJ1-5; tentatively, D is TRBD1 (5 bases). Looked up from germline, CDR1 is MNHEY and CDR2 is SMNVEV (reference sequence). The CDR3 contains 14 residues. Trimming took 5 bases from V and 5 from J, leaving 13 bases between them. CDR3 sequence (DNA): TGTGCCAGCAGTAAACTGAGCAGGGATCAGCCCCAGCATTTT. Translated: CASSKLSRDQPQHF.

This clone turned up a few times. The V and J genes are TRBV5-1 and TRBJ1-1; D unresolved. Germline CDR1 is SGHRS and CDR2 is YFSETQ. This CDR3 has 13 residues. The V end lost 4 bases, the J end lost 2 bases, and 9 bases lay between the germline ends. This CDR3 reads CASSQSANTEAFF. The DNA for the CDR3 is TGCGCCAGCAGCCAATCAGCAAACACTGAAGCTTTCTTT.

V gene TRBV7-2 combines with J gene TRBJ2-5; D is uncertain. This CDR3 has 13 residues. Germline loops: CDR1 SGHTA, CDR2 FQGNSA. The V and J ends lost 5 bases and 1 base respectively, with 8 bases between them. CDR3 in DNA: TGTGCCAGCAGCCCTGGGGTCCAAGAGACCCAGTACTTC. Protein product: CASSPGVQETQYF. The variable domain in full, with the rest retrieved from reference TRBV7-2 and TRBJ2-5, is GAGVSQSPSNKVTEKGKDVELRCDPISGHTALYWYRQSLGQGLEFLIYFQGNSAPDKSGLPSDRFSAERTGGSVSTLTIQRTQQEDSAVYLCASSPGVQETQYFGPGTRLLVL.

This clone was seen a handful of times. The rearrangement uses TRBV6-6 and TRBJ1-1; 7 positions agree with TRBD1. Trimming took 8 bases from V and 0 from J; bases not matched to a gene: 6. The CDR3 contains 14 residues. The germline gives CDR1 MNHNY, CDR2 SVGAGI (reference sequence). DNA for the CDR3: TGTGCCAGCGGAGGACAGGCGGTGAACACTGAAGCTTTCTTT. Its protein product is CASGGQAVNTEAFF.

Only a few counts were recorded for this clone. The J gene is TRBJ1-3, the V gene TRBV4-1; D remains ambiguous. CDR1 is MGHRA and CDR2 is YSYEKL in the germline V gene. Trimming removed 4 bases from V and 0 bases from J, with 16 bases in between. The CDR3 runs 17 residues. CDR3 DNA sequence: TGCGCCAGCAGCCTCCCCACAGCCTCAAGCTCTGGAAACACCATATATTTT. Its translation: CASSLPTASSSGNTIYF.

This clone was seen only a few times. The rearrangement links TRBV6-5 to TRBJ1-1, with a tentative D call TRBD1 (5 bases). Germline-derived CDR1 and CDR2 are MNHEY and SVGAGI. The germline V and J ends were trimmed by 6 bases and 1 base, with 9 bases remaining between them. There are 13 residues in the CDR3. The DNA of the CDR3 is TGTGCCAGCAGAAGGGGTCCGAACACTGAAGCTTTCTTT. As protein: CASRRGPNTEAFF.

This clone was recorded once. V and J are TRBV19 and TRBJ2-5; 8 bases are a match to TRBD1. The CDR3 sequence is 16 residues long. Germline-derived CDR1 and CDR2 are LNHDA and SQIVND (reference sequence). J gave up 1 base and V 5 bases, and 9 bases lay outside the gene matches. DNA for the CDR3: TGTGCCAGTAGTCTCTCGACAGGGGAACTCCAAGAGACCCAGTACTTC. This gives the protein CASSLSTGELQETQYF. Full variable domain (remainder filled in from reference TRBV19 and TRBJ2-5): DGGITQSPKYLFRKEGQNVTLSCEQNLNHDAMYWYRQDPGQGLRLIYYSQIVNDFQKGDIAEGYSVSREKKESFPLTVTSAQKNPTAFYLCASSLSTGELQETQYFGPGTRLLVL.

A few counts support this clone. This rearrangement joins TRBV29-1 to TRBJ2-3, with 7 bases matching TRBD1. The J segment lost 4 bases and the V segment lost 6 bases, leaving 4 bases of the junction unmatched. The CDR3 covers 12 residues. The germline V gene encodes CDR1 SQVTM and CDR2 ANQGSEA. As DNA, the CDR3 is TGCAGCGTCCGGACAGGTCCAGATACGCAGTATTTT. Amino acid sequence: CSVRTGPDTQYF.

The J gene is TRBJ2-7, the V gene TRBV5-4; D possibly corresponds to TRBD2 (6 bases). Per germline, CDR1 SGHNT and CDR2 YYREEE (reference sequence). The CDR3 has 15 residues. Trimming stripped 4 bases from V and 2 bases from J, with 16 bases between. CDR3: CASSPEGLSTYEQYF. In nucleotides, the CDR3 is TGTGCCAGCAGCCCCGAGGGACTGTCCACCTACGAGCAGTACTTC.

V gene TRBV27 combines with J gene TRBJ2-3; 14 nucleotides align to TRBD2. The length of the CDR3 is 17 residues. Germline CDR1 and CDR2: MNHEY and SMNVEV (reference sequence). The V segment lost 3 bases and the J segment 5 bases; nucleotides outside the gene matches: 7. DNA for the CDR3: TGTGCCAGCAGTTTTCGACTAGCGGGAGGGCGAGTAGATACGCAGTATTTT. Translated, it gives CASSFRLAGGRVDTQYF.

This clone was found many times. The chain employs TRBV28 and TRBJ2-1; no definite D call. The V gene lost 7 bases and the J gene lost 10 bases, with 17 bases spanning the gap. There are 13 residues in the CDR3. Germline CDR1 and CDR2: MDHEN and SYDVKM. The CDR3 DNA is TGTGCCAGCAAGGGCACTCCCTGGATCGAGCAGTTCTTC. It yields the protein CASKGTPWIEQFF.

The table lists this clone with many counts. J is TRBJ2-4 and V is TRBV21-1; the D call of TRBD1 is as the table states it, not checked on the DNA. TRBV21-1 is termed a pseudogene. The CDR3 is 20 residues long. The CDR3 here is CASSKKGPGTGEIAKNIQYF. The CDR3 DNA reads as TGTGCCAGCAGCAAAAAGGGTCCCGGGACAGGGGAGATAGCCAAAAACATTCAGTACTTC.